Sequencing of this T cell receptor (beta chain) was carried out in a study of blood T cell repertoires in COVID-19. Study information: Samples taken during acute and convalescent COVID-19 were collected in the United States, Italy and Spain.

Profiling relied on immunoSEQ multiplex PCR, and the TCRdb table lists in-frame clones only, not all of them. The sample has some 110,000 clones, approximately 82% seen once. There are 17 residues in the CDR3. Germline V gene lookup returns CDR1 SGHTA and CDR2 FQGNSA. V shed 4 bases and J shed 0 bases, with 16 bases lying between them. The receptor comes from a man in his 70s with active or convalescent COVID-19. The chain joins TRBV7-2 to TRBJ1-3, with a weak D call TRBD1 (6 bases). The sequenced material came from peripheral blood. CDR3 sequence reads: CASSSAPGTLSGNTIYF. CDR3 coding DNA: TGTGCCAGCAGCTCCGCCCCAGGGACACTCTCTGGAAACACCATATATTTT.